This T cell receptor (beta chain) was documented in a study of graft-versus-host responses after intestinal transplantation (dated by TCRdb to the early 2020s). Study-level background: The transplants that recipients received were multivisceral, liver-intestinal, or isolated intestinal. Every recipient was given anti-thymocyte globulin induction, then maintenance tacrolimus and steroids for 2 to 3 years. After intestinal transplantation, graft-versus-host and host-versus-graft alloreactive T cell clones were followed in the graft, circulation and bone marrow using bulk TCR-beta CDR3 sequencing. To identify alloreactive clones, pre-transplant mixed lymphocyte reaction products were sequenced and compared with unstimulated pre-transplant donor and recipient T cells. Of the 20 to 30 intestinal transplant recipients enrolled in the cohort, one of whom was a retransplant, a few patients without pretransplant specimens were excluded. A peak of at least 4% donor T cells among recipient peripheral blood mononuclear cells was the definition used for donor T cell macrochimerism. Samples from a few later patients were sequenced in-house on an Illumina MiSeq with MiXCR processing rather than by the commercial service. The study at large found these results: Early after transplant, declines in HvG clones were associated with peak levels of circulating GvH clones. Conclusions were limited by the relatively low number and heterogeneity of intestinal transplant patients. In patients with donor T cell macrochimerism, the allografts had high GvH to HvG T cell clonal ratios. GvH clones were detected in recipient bone marrow, and some of these GvH clones were observed earlier in ileal mucosa or blood, consistent with an intestinal mucosal origin.

CDR1 SQVTM and CDR2 ANQGSEA were looked up in the germline V gene. The junction carries 16 bases between V and J, which are trimmed by 1 base and 2 bases respectively. From the cysteine up to the phenylalanine, the CDR3 has a length of 16 residues. The DNA shown is the 48-base CDR3, in frame from base 1. In the first month after transplant, blood samples were collected up to 4 times, and after that at least monthly when available. Notes on this clone: It has no known antigen specificity. Base quality data are lacking; no much larger clone is found one base away.

Libraries were built with the immunoSEQ multiplex PCR assay. For most patients, genomic DNA was subjected to high-throughput TCR-beta CDR3 sequencing by Adaptive Biotechnologies. In the paper's pipeline: TCR sequencing data were retrieved from Adaptive's ImmunoSEQ software for around 20 patients, whereas a few other patients were processed with MiXCR and VDJtools. Because the origin of CDR3 nucleotide sequences shared between donor and recipient could not be assigned, those sequences were removed. At least 2-fold expansion over unstimulated cells and a minimum CFSE-low frequency of 0.002% (template counts) or 0.001% (read counts) were required for clones to be classified as alloreactive. A clone was considered mappable if detected in the sequenced pre-transplant spleen, lymph node, or MLR CFSE-low populations of the donor or recipient. The cumulative frequency of alloreactive clones was calculated as a percentage of all sequences, weighted by copy number. In its TCRdb copy, this immuneACCESS table keeps in-frame sequences only and misses some clones. Where compared with another copy, unresolved V genes explain less than half of these, and the others have no known cause. That table gives V, J and clone size, and the DNA gave D and trimming. This sample comprises tens of thousands of clones, 75% to 95% of them detected only once. Clones ranked in the top ten supply less than 3% of the sample.

This material consisted of PBMCs, taken approximately 300 days after intestinal transplant. The TCR comes from a human patient who received an intestinal transplant, so some T cells may come from the graft donor. This chain joins TRBV29-1 to TRBJ2-3; the D gene cannot be resolved reliably. The CDR3 region reads CSVEVVGEIITDTQYF. At the DNA level, the sequence is TGCAGCGTTGAAGTTGTAGGCGAGATAATCACAGATACGCAGTATTTT.